A single sample is the source of the 27 T cell receptor beta chains below, sequenced in a study of T cells after yellow fever vaccination. MiXCR, run by TCRdb on the 5' RACE reads, gives a single entry per CDR3 protein. Of about 120,000 distinct CDR3 sequences listed, roughly 8.9% are singletons. The sample here was CD8+ T cells sorted from PBMCs, taken 45 days after the yellow fever booster vaccination. The receptors stem from a man aged 25-40 years who received the YFV17D yellow fever vaccine.

This clonotype was detected many times. The rearrangement joins TRBV4-3 to TRBJ2-7; D call uncertain. Deletions cut 3 bases from V and 6 bases from J, with 6 bases between. Germline CDR1 LGHNA, CDR2 YSLEER. The CDR3 contains 11 residues. CDR3 in amino acids: CASSQGTEQYF. The CDR3 nucleotides read TGCGCCAGCAGCCAGGGTACCGAGCAGTACTTC.

Details on this clonotype: A much larger clonotype is one base distant, so this may be a read error. The CDR3 region is CSVQRNSGELFF. DNA of the CDR3: TGCAGCGTCCAGCGGAACTCCGGGGAGCTGTTTTTT. The chain uses TRBV29-1 and TRBJ2-2; a possible D gene is TRBD2 (5 bases). The CDR3 covers 12 residues. CDR1 and CDR2 (germline): SQVTM, ANQGSEA.

This clonotype was observed at least ten times. The chain carries TRBV20-1 and TRBJ2-2; 7 nucleotides match TRBD1. Per germline, CDR1 DFQATT and CDR2 SNEGSKA (reference sequence). With 5 bases clipped from V and 5 bases from J, the junction kept 8 bases outside the gene matches. The length of the CDR3 is 14 residues. The CDR3 loop is CSARRDSRTGELFF. CDR3 DNA sequence: TGCAGTGCTCGCAGGGACAGTCGGACCGGGGAGCTGTTTTTT.

This clonotype was recorded many times. The rearrangement joins TRBV7-9 to TRBJ2-1; TRBD1 aligns across 9 bases. This CDR3 comprises 15 residues. Trimming cost V 5 bases and J 5 bases; bases outside gene matches: 7. Germline CDR1 SEHNR, CDR2 FQNEAQ (reference sequence). In DNA form, the CDR3 reads TGTGCCAGCAGCATGACAGGGGGTATCCACAATGAGCAGTTCTTC. It specifies CASSMTGGIHNEQFF.

The sample holds many counts of this clonotype. The V and J genes are TRBV2 and TRBJ2-1; a possible D gene is TRBD1 (6 bases). Between the trimmed V and J ends, which lost 5 bases and 0 bases, there was a span of 14 bases. This CDR3 region has 16 residues. CDR1 and CDR2 from the germline V gene are SNHLY and FYNNEI. The CDR3 coding sequence is TGTGCCAGCAGTAAGCCCGGGACAAGCTCCTACAATGAGCAGTTCTTC. Amino acids: CASSKPGTSSYNEQFF.

In this sample, this clonotype turned up a few times. This rearrangement joins TRBV5-6 to TRBJ2-5, with D possibly TRBD2 on 7 matching bases. The CDR3 covers 14 residues. V was trimmed by 5 bases and J by 7 bases, leaving 18 bases between them. Germline values: CDR1 SGHDT, CDR2 YYEEEE. The DNA for the CDR3 is TGTGCCAGCAGGGCTGGGGGGGGCCCGGGGACCCAGTACTTC. Translating gives CASRAGGGPGTQYF.

This clonotype was observed many times. V is TRBV12-3 or TRBV12-4 and J is TRBJ2-3; TRBD2 matches at 8 bases. V lost 6 bases, J lost 0 bases, and 2 bases stayed unmatched. The CDR3 is made up of 14 amino acids. CDR3 DNA sequence: TGTGCCAGCAGATCTAGCGGGAGCACAGATACGCAGTATTTT. Protein product: CASRSSGSTDTQYF.

This clonotype was counted many times. The chain couples TRBV7-9 to TRBJ1-1, with D possibly TRBD1 on 5 matching bases. Germline lookup yields CDR1 SEHNR and CDR2 FQNEAQ (reference sequence). The CDR3 loop spans 15 amino acids. Trimming took 5 bases from V and 1 from J, leaving 14 bases between them. Here the CDR3 DNA reads TGTGCCAGCAGCCCTAGTCGGGGGTGGAACACTGAAGCTTTCTTT. Translation: CASSPSRGWNTEAFF.

For this clonotype: Given a much more abundant clone one base away, this may be a read error. V gene TRBV5-1 combines with J gene TRBJ2-1; D is tentatively TRBD1 or TRBD2 (5 bases each). Germline CDR1 reads SGHRS; CDR2 reads YFSETQ. V lost 2 bases to trimming and J lost 12 bases, with 12 bases between them. This CDR3 comprises 12 residues. The CDR3 loop reads CASSFEGIRQFF. As DNA, the CDR3 is TGCGCCAGCAGCTTCGAGGGGATACGGCAGTTCTTC.

This clonotype was found many times. The chain has TRBV9 and TRBJ2-3; D may be TRBD2 (5 bases). The CDR3 loop spans 14 amino acids. Germline V lookup: CDR1 SGDLS, CDR2 YYNGEE. Between the trimmed V and J ends, which lost 0 bases and 5 bases, there was a span of 10 bases. In DNA, the CDR3 is TGTGCCAGCAGCGTAGCTAGCTGGGAAGATACGCAGTATTTT. The encoded protein is CASSVASWEDTQYF.

This clonotype was recorded at least ten times. The J gene is TRBJ2-7, the V gene TRBV6-2 or TRBV6-3; the D is unclear. V dropped 10 bases and J dropped 5 bases, with 15 bases sitting between them. From germline, CDR1 is MNHEY and CDR2 SVGEGT. The CDR3 runs 12 residues. The CDR3 coding sequence is TGTGCCACCAACTTCCACCCGAACGAGCAGTACTTC. As protein: CATNFHPNEQYF.

This clonotype came up many times. The V gene is TRBV20-1, the J gene TRBJ2-1; TRBD2 aligns across 10 bases. The V gene end was trimmed by 3 bases and the J gene end by 3 bases; junction bases not matched to a gene: 2. The CDR3 spans 14 residues. Germline V gene data show CDR1 as DFQATT and CDR2 as SNEGSKA (reference sequence). The chain's CDR3 is CSARGTSDYNEQFF. The CDR3 DNA reads TGCAGTGCTAGGGGGACTAGCGACTACAATGAGCAGTTCTTC.

In this sample, this clonotype turned up many times. V usage is TRBV6-4 and J usage is TRBJ2-7; TRBD1 matches at 7 bases. CDR1 is MRHNA and CDR2 is SNTAGT in the germline V gene. With 5 bases clipped from V and 5 bases from J, the junction kept 9 bases outside the gene matches. This CDR3 region has 14 residues. CDR3 DNA sequence: TGTGCCAGCAGTCCCGGGACAGCCCACCACGAGCAGTACTTC. Translating it yields CASSPGTAHHEQYF.

This clonotype was observed many times. The chain has TRBV2 and TRBJ2-1; D is unresolved. The CDR3 totals 15 residues. CDR1 is SNHLY, CDR2 FYNNEI, per germline. The ends were cut back, 4 bases at V and 10 bases at J, with 20 bases in the middle. The chain's CDR3 is CASSVLAYSLSEQFF. The CDR3 nucleotides read TGTGCCAGCAGTGTTCTTGCCTACAGCTTAAGCGAGCAGTTCTTC.

The rearrangement uses TRBV4-3 and TRBJ2-7; 8 nucleotides align to TRBD2. This CDR3 contains 15 residues. V trimming: 4 bases; J trimming: 5 bases; junction bases outside the gene matches: 10. Germline values: CDR1 LGHNA, CDR2 YSLEER. CDR3 loop: CASSPSLAGRHEQYF. The CDR3 DNA reads TGCGCCAGCAGCCCCTCCCTAGCGGGTCGGCACGAGCAGTACTTC.

The table lists this clonotype with many counts. V usage is TRBV6-9 and J usage is TRBJ2-1; 11 bases line up with TRBD2. Trimming cost V 10 bases and J 6 bases; bases outside gene matches: 5. The CDR3 covers 13 residues. CDR1 and CDR2 (germline): MNHGY, SVAAGI. DNA for the CDR3: TGTGCCAAGCCGGGACTAGCGGTCAATGAGCAGTTCTTC. It translates to CAKPGLAVNEQFF.

This clonotype was seen a few times. The rearrangement joins TRBV19 to TRBJ1-5; TRBD1 is a possible D gene (5 bases). V was pared by 3 bases and J by 9 bases, with 9 bases between. The CDR3 consists of 12 residues. Germline V gives CDR1 LNHDA, CDR2 SQIVND (reference sequence). The CDR3 here is CASSMAGGPQHF. Here the CDR3 DNA reads TGTGCCAGTAGTATGGCCGGGGGGCCCCAGCATTTT.

This clonotype was recorded at least ten times. This chain uses TRBV15 with TRBJ1-6; D call uncertain. The V end was cut by 1 base, the J end by 10 bases, with 8 bases between. CDR1 LNHNV and CDR2 YYDKDF come from the germline V gene (reference sequence). The CDR3 runs to 13 residues. CDR3 residues: CATSRGLRSPLHF. The CDR3 DNA follows: TGTGCCACCAGCAGAGGTCTGAGGTCACCCCTCCACTTT.

This clonotype was seen at least ten times. The V call is TRBV7-2, the J call TRBJ2-7; D gene unclear. V lost 5 bases, J lost 2 bases, and 13 bases lay in between. The CDR3 totals 14 residues. Germline CDR1 and CDR2: SGHTA and FQGNSA. The CDR3 loop is CASSQTGTAYEQYF. CDR3 in DNA: TGTGCCAGCAGCCAAACTGGAACTGCCTACGAGCAGTACTTC.

This clonotype was seen many times. The chain uses TRBV6-2 or TRBV6-3 and TRBJ2-7, with D hard to call. With 2 bases removed from V and 5 bases from J, the gap between germline ends came to 4 bases. The CDR3 length is 11 residues. Germline V gene data show CDR1 as MNHEY and CDR2 as SVGEGT. The CDR3, as DNA: TGTGCCAGCAGTTACCTTCACGAGCAGTACTTC. This gives the protein CASSYLHEQYF.

Ten or more counts support this clonotype. This chain connects TRBV7-2 to TRBJ2-7; 7 nucleotides agree with TRBD2. The J segment lost 6 bases and the V segment lost 3 bases, leaving 8 bases of the junction unmatched. This CDR3 spans 14 amino acids. Germline CDR1 and CDR2: SGHTA and FQGNSA. CDR3: CASSFLAESFEQYF. The CDR3 DNA is TGTGCCAGCAGCTTCCTAGCGGAGAGCTTCGAGCAGTACTTC.

This clonotype was seen ten or more times. This chain uses TRBV9 with TRBJ1-1; possibly TRBD1 for D (5 bases). Germline V lookup: CDR1 SGDLS, CDR2 YYNGEE. V lost 4 bases to trimming and J lost 1 base, with 14 bases between them. This CDR3 spans 15 amino acids. The CDR3 region has the DNA TGTGCCAGCAGCCCAACACAGGTCCCGAACACTGAAGCTTTCTTT. Protein product: CASSPTQVPNTEAFF.

This clonotype was counted at least ten times. The rearrangement links TRBV12-3 or TRBV12-4 to TRBJ2-6; D remains unclear. The V gene lost 3 bases and the J gene lost 3 bases, with 15 bases spanning the gap. This CDR3 is 17 amino acids long. The CDR3 DNA sequence: TGTGCCAGCAGTTTCGACCTAGGTGGCTATGGGGCCAACGTCCTGACTTTC. Translating gives CASSFDLGGYGANVLTF.

This clonotype was detected ten times or more. This chain connects TRBV4-2 to TRBJ1-6; tentatively, D is TRBD1 (6 bases). The CDR3 extends over 15 amino acids. Trimming stripped 4 bases from V and 4 bases from J, with 11 bases between. Germline V gene sequence: CDR1 LGHNA, CDR2 YNFKEQ. This chain's CDR3 is CASSLEDSYNSPLHF. CDR3 nucleotide sequence: TGTGCCAGCAGCCTTGAGGACAGTTATAATTCACCCCTCCACTTT.

This clonotype was counted ten times or more. The gene calls are TRBV28 and TRBJ1-5, with 7 bases fitting TRBD1. The length of the CDR3 is 18 residues. The trim removed 7 bases at V and 5 bases at J, leaving 20 bases unmatched. The germline gives CDR1 MDHEN, CDR2 SYDVKM. As DNA, the CDR3 is TGTGCCAGCAATATGGTTAACGCAGGGACAGAATCTGATCAGCCCCAGCATTTT. Translated, it gives CASNMVNAGTESDQPQHF.

This clonotype was observed many times. The CDR3: CASSLDPGQLTGELFF. The CDR3 DNA reads TGTGCCAGCAGCCTCGACCCGGGACAGCTAACCGGGGAGCTGTTTTTT. This chain joins TRBV7-6 and TRBJ2-2; 7 nucleotides agree with TRBD1. Germline V lookup: CDR1 SGHVS, CDR2 FNYEAQ. Losses at the gene ends were 5 bases for V and 5 bases for J; bases not matched to a gene: 11. CDR3 size: 16 residues.

This clonotype has a count of ten or more. V is TRBV7-9 and J is TRBJ2-2; 8 bases align to TRBD1. J gave up 3 bases and V 0 bases, and 6 bases lay outside the gene matches. This CDR3 has 17 amino acids. Germline V CDR1 and CDR2: SEHNR, FQNEAQ (reference sequence). The CDR3 spells CASSLAGQGGDTGELFF. The CDR3 nucleotides read TGTGCCAGCAGCTTAGCTGGACAGGGTGGGGACACCGGGGAGCTGTTTTTT.